This record concerns one TCR beta chain sequence. Its antigen is currently unknown. The time point here: cycle 4 day 1 (C4D1), after five to seven weeks of nivolumab. No patient escaped relapse after autologous stem cell transplantation, and brentuximab vedotin exposure varied. Assay: immunoSEQ multiplex PCR; the TCRdb copy retains only in-frame clones and omits some. In the table there are around 17,000 clones, about four fifths of which are singletons. This specimen comes from a study of PD-1 blockade in classical Hodgkin lymphoma. Study-level results: Newly diagnosed patients were reported to exhibit reduced baseline TCR diversity relative to healthy donors. Why repertoires differed is undefined; disease activity or prior therapy possibly contributed. A significant rise in TCR diversity by C4D1 was seen for CD4+ but not CD8+ cells. Patients starting nivolumab less than 1 year after ASCT had lower diversity and were excluded from later analyses.

V was trimmed by 7 bases and J by 7 bases, leaving 20 bases between them. This CDR3 has 15 amino acids. Germline lookup yields CDR1 SGHTA and CDR2 FQGNSA. The TCR was taken from a human donor with classical Hodgkin lymphoma. The chain links TRBV7-2 to TRBJ2-1, with D tentatively TRBD1 (5 bases). The sequencing here drew on peripheral blood mononuclear cells (PBMCs), taken before the fourth cycle of nivolumab. The CDR3 nucleotides read TGTGCCAGCACCTTCGACAGCTACCACATTAATGAGCAGTTCTTC. This encodes CASTFDSYHINEQFF.